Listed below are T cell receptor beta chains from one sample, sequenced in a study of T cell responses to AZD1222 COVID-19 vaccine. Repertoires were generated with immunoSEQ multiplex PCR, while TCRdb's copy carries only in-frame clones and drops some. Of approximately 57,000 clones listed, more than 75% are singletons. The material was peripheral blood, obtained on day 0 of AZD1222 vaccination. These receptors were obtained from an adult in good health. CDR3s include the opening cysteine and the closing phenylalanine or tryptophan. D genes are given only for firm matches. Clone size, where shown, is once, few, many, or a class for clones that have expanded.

CDR3nt: TGTGCCAGCAGCACCCAAGGCGGGGGGAGATTGGGCTACACCTTC
CDR3aa: CASSTQGGGRLGYTF
j_gene: TRBJ1-2
len: 15
v_gene: TRBV7-3
abundance: NA
d_gene: NA

CDR3nt: TGTGCCAGCAGCTTAGCCTTGAACACTGAAGCTTTCTTT
CDR3aa: CASSLALNTEAFF
j_gene: TRBJ1-1
len: 13
v_gene: TRBV7-9
abundance: NA
d_gene: NA

CDR3nt: TGTGCCAGCAGCCATATAAAGAGGGGGGCAGGATACAATGAGCAGTTCTTC
CDR3aa: CASSHIKRGAGYNEQFF
j_gene: TRBJ2-1
len: 17
v_gene: TRBV4-2
abundance: NA
d_gene: NA

CDR3nt: TGTGCCAGCTCACCGAGACAGGGGGAGTTTGGCGGGGAGCTGTTTTTT
CDR3aa: CASSPRQGEFGGELFF
j_gene: TRBJ2-2
len: 16
v_gene: TRBV18
abundance: NA
d_gene: TRBD1

CDR3nt: TGTGCCAGCAGCTCCGGGGGGGGTTCATATTCACCCCTCCACTTT
CDR3aa: CASSSGGGSYSPLHF
j_gene: TRBJ1-6
len: 15
v_gene: TRBV7-2
abundance: NA
d_gene: NA

CDR3nt: TGTGCCACCAGTTTCTCGGGGGAAAACATTCAGTACTTC
CDR3aa: CATSFSGENIQYF
j_gene: TRBJ2-4
len: 13
v_gene: TRBV24-1
abundance: NA
d_gene: NA

CDR3nt: TGTGCCAGCAGCTCGGGGGATACGCAGTATTTT
CDR3aa: CASSSGDTQYF
j_gene: TRBJ2-3
len: 11
v_gene: TRBV11-3
abundance: once
d_gene: NA

CDR3nt: TGTGCCAGCAGCGCCCAAGGTAGCGGCTACACCTTC
CDR3aa: CASSAQGSGYTF
j_gene: TRBJ1-2
len: 12
v_gene: TRBV9
abundance: NA
d_gene: NA

CDR3nt: TGTGCCAGCTCACCAAGTACAGGTGATCAGCCCCAGCATTTT
CDR3aa: CASSPSTGDQPQHF
j_gene: TRBJ1-5
len: 14
v_gene: TRBV18
abundance: once
d_gene: NA

CDR3nt: TGCGCCAGCAGCCAATCTAGATTAGACACACACAATGAGCAGTTCTTC
CDR3aa: CASSQSRLDTHNEQFF
j_gene: TRBJ2-1
len: 16
v_gene: TRBV4-3
abundance: NA
d_gene: NA

CDR3nt: TGTGCCACCAGTGATGGGTACCGGGATCCTAACTATGGCTACACCTTC
CDR3aa: CATSDGYRDPNYGYTF
j_gene: TRBJ1-2
len: 16
v_gene: TRBV24-1
abundance: NA
d_gene: NA

CDR3nt: TGTGCCAGCAGTCCCGAGGACACCGGAAACACCATATATTTT
CDR3aa: CASSPEDTGNTIYF
j_gene: TRBJ1-3
len: 14
v_gene: TRBV28
abundance: NA
d_gene: NA

CDR3nt: TGTGCCAGCAGCGTAGGGATAGGGCAGAACACTGAAGCTTTCTTT
CDR3aa: CASSVGIGQNTEAFF
j_gene: TRBJ1-1
len: 15
v_gene: TRBV9
abundance: NA
d_gene: NA

CDR3nt: TGCGCCAGCAGCTTGGGTGAAAAAGAGACCCAGTACTTC
CDR3aa: CASSLGEKETQYF
j_gene: TRBJ2-5
len: 13
v_gene: TRBV5-1
abundance: NA
d_gene: NA

CDR3nt: TGTGCCAGCAGTGAAGAGGGGTGGACTTCGGCTTTCTTT
CDR3aa: CASSEEGWTSAFF
j_gene: TRBJ1-1
len: 13
v_gene: TRBV6-1
abundance: NA
d_gene: NA

CDR3nt: TGTGCCAGCAGCCCATGGAACAGGGGCAATGAGCAGTTCTTC
CDR3aa: CASSPWNRGNEQFF
j_gene: TRBJ2-1
len: 14
v_gene: TRBV6-5
abundance: NA
d_gene: TRBD1

CDR3nt: TGTGCCAGTAGTATTTTCGGCAGGGTGGGAGAGGAGCAGTTCTTC
CDR3aa: CASSIFGRVGEEQFF
j_gene: TRBJ2-1
len: 15
v_gene: TRBV19
abundance: NA
d_gene: NA

CDR3nt: TGTGCCAGCAGTTTACAGAGATGGGACACTGAAGCTTTCTTT
CDR3aa: CASSLQRWDTEAFF
j_gene: TRBJ1-1
len: 14
v_gene: TRBV27
abundance: few
d_gene: NA

CDR3nt: TGTGCCAGCAGTTTATTTGCGGGGGGACAGGGGAATTCACCCCTCCACTTT
CDR3aa: CASSLFAGGQGNSPLHF
j_gene: TRBJ1-6
len: 17
v_gene: TRBV28
abundance: NA
d_gene: TRBD1

CDR3nt: TGTGCCAGCAGTCCCCGCGGTCCGAGGAGCAATCAGCCCCAGCATTTT
CDR3aa: CASSPRGPRSNQPQHF
j_gene: TRBJ1-5
len: 16
v_gene: TRBV27
abundance: NA
d_gene: NA

CDR3nt: TGCGCCAGCAGTCAAGCAGGGGACGGGCCCCAGCATTTT
CDR3aa: CASSQAGDGPQHF
j_gene: TRBJ1-5
len: 13
v_gene: TRBV23-1
abundance: few
d_gene: NA

CDR3nt: TGTGCCAGCAGCTTGCTAGCGGGCCACGAGCAGTACTTC
CDR3aa: CASSLLAGHEQYF
j_gene: TRBJ2-7
len: 13
v_gene: TRBV5-4
abundance: NA
d_gene: TRBD2

CDR3nt: TGTGCCAGCAGTTATCGGCGGCTGAACGCTGAAGCTTTCTTT
CDR3aa: CASSYRRLNAEAFF
j_gene: TRBJ1-1
len: 14
v_gene: TRBV6-2/TRBV6-3
abundance: NA
d_gene: NA

CDR3nt: TGTGCCAGCAGCTTGGCCATTGGGACAGGGGATAACGAGCAGTACTTC
CDR3aa: CASSLAIGTGDNEQYF
j_gene: TRBJ2-7
len: 16
v_gene: TRBV5-6
abundance: NA
d_gene: TRBD1

CDR3nt: TGTGCCAGCAGTTCAACGGACAGGGGCGGCAATGAGCAGTTCTTC
CDR3aa: CASSSTDRGGNEQFF
j_gene: TRBJ2-1
len: 15
v_gene: TRBV27
abundance: NA
d_gene: TRBD1

CDR3nt: TGCAGCGTTGAATTGGGTTCACACTATGGCTACACCTTC
CDR3aa: CSVELGSHYGYTF
j_gene: TRBJ1-2
len: 13
v_gene: TRBV29-1
abundance: NA
d_gene: NA

CDR3nt: TGTGCCAGCAGCTTATGGGCTGAGACCCAGTACTTC
CDR3aa: CASSLWAETQYF
j_gene: TRBJ2-5
len: 12
v_gene: TRBV7-9
abundance: NA
d_gene: NA

CDR3nt: TGTGCCAGCAGTAGACAGGGTTACACTGAAGCTTTCTTT
CDR3aa: CASSRQGYTEAFF
j_gene: TRBJ1-1
len: 13
v_gene: TRBV2
abundance: NA
d_gene: TRBD1